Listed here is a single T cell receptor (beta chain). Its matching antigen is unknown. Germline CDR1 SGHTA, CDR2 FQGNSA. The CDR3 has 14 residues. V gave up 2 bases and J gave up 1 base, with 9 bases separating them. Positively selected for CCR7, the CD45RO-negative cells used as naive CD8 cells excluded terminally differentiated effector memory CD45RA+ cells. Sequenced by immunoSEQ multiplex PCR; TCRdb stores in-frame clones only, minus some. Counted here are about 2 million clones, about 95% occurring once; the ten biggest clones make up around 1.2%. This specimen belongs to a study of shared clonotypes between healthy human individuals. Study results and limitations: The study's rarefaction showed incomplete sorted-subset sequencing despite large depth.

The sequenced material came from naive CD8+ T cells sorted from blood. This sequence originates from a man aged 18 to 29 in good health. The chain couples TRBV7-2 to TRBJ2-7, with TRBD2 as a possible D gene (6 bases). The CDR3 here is CASSLLAPSYEQYF. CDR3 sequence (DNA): TGTGCCAGCAGCTTACTAGCGCCGTCCTACGAGCAGTACTTC.